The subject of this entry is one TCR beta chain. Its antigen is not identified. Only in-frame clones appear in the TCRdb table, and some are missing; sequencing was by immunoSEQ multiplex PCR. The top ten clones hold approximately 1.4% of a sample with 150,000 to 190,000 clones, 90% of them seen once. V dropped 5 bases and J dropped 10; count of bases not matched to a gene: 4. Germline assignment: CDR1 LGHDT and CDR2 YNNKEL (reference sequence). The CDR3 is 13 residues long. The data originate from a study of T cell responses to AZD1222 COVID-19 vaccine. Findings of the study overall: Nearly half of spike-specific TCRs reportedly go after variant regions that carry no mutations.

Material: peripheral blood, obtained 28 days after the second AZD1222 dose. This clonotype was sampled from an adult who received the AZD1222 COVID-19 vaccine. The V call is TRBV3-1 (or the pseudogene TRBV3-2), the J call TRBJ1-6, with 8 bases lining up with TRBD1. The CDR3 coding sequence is TGTGCCAGCAGCTGGACAGGGTTCTCACCCCTCCACTTT. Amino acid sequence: CASSWTGFSPLHF.